This TCR beta chain was recovered during a study of cytomegalovirus exposure and HLA in healthy donors. As for the study in general: An analysis done earlier identified almost 120 million unique TCR beta sequences from about 179 million T cells.

Study-level findings and limits: There were about 160 TCR beta chains listed as cytomegalovirus-associated.

Germline V gene sequence: CDR1 ENHRY, CDR2 SYGVKD. Trimming stripped 4 bases from V and 7 bases from J, with 8 bases between. The CDR3 length is 12 residues. PCR involved 60 Vbeta and 13 Jbeta primers. Profiling relied on immunoSEQ multiplex PCR, and the TCRdb table lists in-frame clones only, not all of them. Of roughly 150,000 clones in the sample, roughly 88% were seen once. Turning to this clone: Antigen unknown.

The source of this sequence is a woman aged 18-29 years in good health and CMV-seronegative. Sequenced sample: PBMCs. The V and J genes are TRBV10-3 and TRBJ2-1, with D possibly matching TRBD2 (6 bases). For the CDR3, the DNA is TGTGCCATCAGTGGACTAGATAATGAGCAGTTCTTC. This codes for CAISGLDNEQFF.